This T cell receptor (beta chain) comes out of a study of cytomegalovirus exposure and HLA in healthy donors. Study-level results: TCR beta sequences numbering around 15,000 were associated with HLA alleles at 0.05 false discovery rate in a later analysis.

As for the donors, each was a healthy bone marrow donor. This PCR relied on a set of 60 Vbeta primers and 13 Jbeta primers. TCRdb keeps only in-frame clones here, not all; method: immunoSEQ multiplex PCR. This sample's table reports 40,000 to 65,000 clones. Comment on this clone: Its antigen remains unidentified.

V lost 3 bases and J 9 bases, leaving 15 bases between the germline ends. The length of the CDR3 is 14 residues. Germline V gene lookup returns CDR1 SGHAT and CDR2 FQNNGV. The sequence came from a man aged 40-49 years in good health and CMV-seropositive. V is TRBV11-2 and J is TRBJ2-1; TRBD1 is a possible D gene (5 bases). The sequenced sample was PBMCs. The CDR3 loop reads CASSFGPTDIEQFF. The CDR3 DNA reads as TGTGCCAGCAGCTTCGGACCGACGGACATTGAGCAGTTCTTC.